The entry below gives a single T cell receptor (beta chain) sequence along with its context. Its antigen remains unidentified. Germline is not matched at one junction end, which may reflect a read error. The data derive from a study of blood T cells in healthy people across ages. The study's findings and limits: Age showed a roughly linear inverse relationship with TCR beta diversity per million T cells.

Germline V gene lookup returns CDR1 SGHVS and CDR2 FNYEAQ. This CDR3 has 15 residues. There were healthy Caucasian individuals from Russia, aged 6 to 90, serving as donors. Sample-barcoded 5' priming and a J-beta primer mix drove a second PCR of about 6 to 11 cycles. TCRdb fed the 5' RACE reads into MiXCR, producing one record per CDR3 protein. The sample holds more than 800,000 distinct CDR3 sequences; around 28% are singletons and the top ten take 15% to 20%. Sequences were obtained from blood. This sequence originates from a woman of 80 years or more in good health. The chain employs TRBV7-6 and TRBJ1-2; possibly TRBD1 for D (6 bases). This CDR3 reads CASSLEGGGRGGCTF. As DNA, the CDR3 is TGTGCCAGCAGCTTAGAGGGAGGCGGCAGGGGCGGCTGCACCTTC.